This TCR beta chain emerged from a study of cytomegalovirus exposure and HLA in healthy donors. Study-level results: Using the classifier, cytomegalovirus status was reportedly diagnosed with high specificity and sensitivity. The authors later linked a missense DCLRE1C variant to TCR beta V- and J-gene trimming. Earlier results showed most TCR beta V segments being productive about 90% or about 30% of the time.

Healthy donors of bone marrow made up the group. V shed 4 bases and J 1 base; nucleotides not matched to a gene: 11. Germline CDR1 MDHEN, CDR2 SYDVKM. The CDR3 spans 19 residues. As concerns this clone: The antigen is unknown.

It was with 60 Vbeta and 13 Jbeta primers that the PCR ran. Sequenced by immunoSEQ multiplex PCR; TCRdb stores in-frame clones only, minus some. The table has about 43,000 clones, about 80% seen once. The chain carries TRBV28 and TRBJ2-6, with TRBD1 matching over 9 bases. Sequencing was carried out using PBMCs. The receptor comes from a young man in good health and CMV-seronegative. The CDR3 here is CASSWTGQGRYSGANVLTF. The CDR3 DNA reads as TGTGCCAGCAGTTGGACGGGACAGGGAAGATATTCTGGGGCCAACGTCCTGACTTTC.